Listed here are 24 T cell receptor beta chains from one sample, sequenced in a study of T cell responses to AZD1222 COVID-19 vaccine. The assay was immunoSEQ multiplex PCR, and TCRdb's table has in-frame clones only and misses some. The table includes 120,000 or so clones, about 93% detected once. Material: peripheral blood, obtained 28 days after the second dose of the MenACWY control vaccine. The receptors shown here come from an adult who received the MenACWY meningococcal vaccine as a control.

The CDR3 region is CASSPNRQNIYNSPLHF. The DNA for the CDR3 is TGTGCCAGCTCACCTAATCGGCAGAACATTTATAATTCACCCCTCCACTTT. V and J are TRBV18 and TRBJ1-6; D is unresolved. The CDR3 runs 17 residues. From germline, CDR1 is KGHSH and CDR2 LQKENI. V was pared by 3 bases and J by 4 bases, with 16 bases between.

The CDR3 bases are TGTGCCAGCAGCGTAGCGTGGGGGGGGACGGGAAACACCATATATTTT. Translated, it gives CASSVAWGGTGNTIYF. This sequence joins TRBV9 and TRBJ1-3; D might be TRBD1 (5 bases). V dropped 0 bases and J dropped 4 bases, with 14 bases sitting between them. CDR3 length equals 16 residues. Germline CDR1 SGDLS, CDR2 YYNGEE.

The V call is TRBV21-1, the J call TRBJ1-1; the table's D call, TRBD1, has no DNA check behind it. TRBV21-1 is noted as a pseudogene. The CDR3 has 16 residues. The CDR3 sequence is CASSKRGTELNTEAFF. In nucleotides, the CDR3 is TGTGCCAGCAGCAAAAGGGGGACAGAGTTGAACACTGAAGCTTTCTTT.

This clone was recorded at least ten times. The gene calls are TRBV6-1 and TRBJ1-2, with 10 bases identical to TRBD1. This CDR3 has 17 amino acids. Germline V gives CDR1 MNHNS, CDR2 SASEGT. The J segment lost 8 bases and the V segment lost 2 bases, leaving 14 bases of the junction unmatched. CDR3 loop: CASSEIFLTGGIKGYTF. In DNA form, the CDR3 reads TGTGCCAGCAGTGAAATTTTCCTGACAGGGGGCATAAAGGGCTACACCTTC.

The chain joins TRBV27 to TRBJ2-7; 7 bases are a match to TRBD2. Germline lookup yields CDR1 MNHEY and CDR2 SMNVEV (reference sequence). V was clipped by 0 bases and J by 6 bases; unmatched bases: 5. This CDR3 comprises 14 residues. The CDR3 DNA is TGTGCCAGCAGTTTATCTAGACTAGCTGGCGAGCAGTACTTC. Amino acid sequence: CASSLSRLAGEQYF.

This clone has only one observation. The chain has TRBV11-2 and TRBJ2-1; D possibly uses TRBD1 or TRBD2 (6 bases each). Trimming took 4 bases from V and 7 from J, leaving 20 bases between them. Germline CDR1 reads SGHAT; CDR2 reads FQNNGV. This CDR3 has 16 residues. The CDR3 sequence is CASSSLRAGQINEQFF. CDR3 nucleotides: TGTGCCAGCAGCTCTTTGAGGGCGGGACAAATAAATGAGCAGTTCTTC.

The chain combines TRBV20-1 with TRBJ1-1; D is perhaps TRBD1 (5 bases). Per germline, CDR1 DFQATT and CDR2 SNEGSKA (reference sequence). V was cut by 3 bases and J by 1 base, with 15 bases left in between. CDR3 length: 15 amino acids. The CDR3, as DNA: TGCAGTGCTAGTGGTTGGCAGGGCGGGAACACTGAAGCTTTCTTT. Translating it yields CSASGWQGGNTEAFF.

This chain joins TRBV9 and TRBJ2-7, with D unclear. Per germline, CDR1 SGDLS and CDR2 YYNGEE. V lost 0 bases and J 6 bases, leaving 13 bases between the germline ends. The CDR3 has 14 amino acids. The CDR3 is CASSVVGQIGEQYF. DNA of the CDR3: TGTGCCAGCAGCGTAGTAGGTCAGATTGGCGAGCAGTACTTC.

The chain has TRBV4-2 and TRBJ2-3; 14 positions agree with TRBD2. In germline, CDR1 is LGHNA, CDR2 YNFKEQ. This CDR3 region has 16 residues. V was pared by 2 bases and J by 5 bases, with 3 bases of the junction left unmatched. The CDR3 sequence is CASSQRLAGGKDTQYF. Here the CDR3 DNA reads TGTGCCAGCAGCCAAAGACTAGCGGGAGGGAAAGATACGCAGTATTTT.

The DNA for the CDR3 is TGCGCCAGCAGCCCCCTAGCGGGAGGGGGTACAGATACGCAGTATTTT. This gives the protein CASSPLAGGGTDTQYF. This sequence joins TRBV5-1 and TRBJ2-3, with 12 bases fitting TRBD2. This CDR3 has 16 amino acids. Germline CDR1 and CDR2: SGHRS and YFSETQ. The J segment lost 3 bases and the V segment lost 4 bases, leaving 6 bases of the junction unmatched.

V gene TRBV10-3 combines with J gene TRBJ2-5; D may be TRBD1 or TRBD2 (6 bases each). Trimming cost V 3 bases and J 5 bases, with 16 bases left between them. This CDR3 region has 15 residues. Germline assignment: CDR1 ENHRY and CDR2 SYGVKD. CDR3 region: CAISEIWRGYETQYF. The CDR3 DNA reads TGTGCCATCAGTGAAATTTGGAGGGGGTACGAGACCCAGTACTTC.

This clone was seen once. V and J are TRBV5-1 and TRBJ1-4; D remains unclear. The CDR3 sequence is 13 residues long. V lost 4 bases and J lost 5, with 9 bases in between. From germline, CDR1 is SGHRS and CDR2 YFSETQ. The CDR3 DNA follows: TGCGCCAGCAGCGCCGGGTTAAATGAAAAACTGTTTTTT. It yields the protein CASSAGLNEKLFF.

CDR3 nucleotides: TGTGCCAGCAACAGTTTGGGACAGGGGCTAGCACAGCCCCAGCATTTT. Encoded protein: CASNSLGQGLAQPQHF. The rearrangement links TRBV28 to TRBJ1-5, with TRBD1 matching 10 bases. J gave up 7 bases and V 7 bases, and 13 bases lay outside the gene matches. This CDR3 is 16 amino acids long. Per germline, CDR1 MDHEN and CDR2 SYDVKM. Together with reference TRBV28 and TRBJ1-5, the CDR3 gives the full variable domain: DVKVTQSSRYLVKRTGEKVFLECVQDMDHENMFWYRQDPGLGLRLIYFSYDVKMKEKGDIPEGYSVSREKKERFSLILESASTNQTSMYLCASNSLGQGLAQPQHFGDGTRLSIL.

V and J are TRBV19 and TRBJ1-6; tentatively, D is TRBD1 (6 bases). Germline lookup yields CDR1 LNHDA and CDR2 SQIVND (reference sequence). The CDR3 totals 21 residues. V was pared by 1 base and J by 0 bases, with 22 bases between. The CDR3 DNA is TGTGCCAGTAGTATAGGGTTCGTGAGACAGGACCCTAGCTCCTATAATTCACCCCTCCACTTT. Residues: CASSIGFVRQDPSSYNSPLHF.

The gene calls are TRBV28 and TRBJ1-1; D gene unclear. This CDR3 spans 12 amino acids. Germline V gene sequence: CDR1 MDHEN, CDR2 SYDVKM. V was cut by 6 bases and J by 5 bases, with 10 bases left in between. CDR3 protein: CASRLTQTEAFF. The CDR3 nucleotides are TGTGCCAGCAGGCTGACTCAGACTGAAGCTTTCTTT.

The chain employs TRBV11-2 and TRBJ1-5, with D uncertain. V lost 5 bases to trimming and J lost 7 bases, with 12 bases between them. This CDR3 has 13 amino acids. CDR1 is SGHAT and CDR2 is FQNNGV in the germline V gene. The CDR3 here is CASSLDGRQPQHF. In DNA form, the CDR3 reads TGTGCCAGCAGCCTGGATGGAAGGCAGCCCCAGCATTTT.

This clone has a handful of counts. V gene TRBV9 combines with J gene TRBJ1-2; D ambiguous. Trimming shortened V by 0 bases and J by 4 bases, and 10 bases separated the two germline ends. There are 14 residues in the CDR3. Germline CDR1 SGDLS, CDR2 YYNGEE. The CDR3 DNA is TGTGCCAGCAGCGTAGACGGGAACCTCTATGGCTACACCTTC. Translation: CASSVDGNLYGYTF.

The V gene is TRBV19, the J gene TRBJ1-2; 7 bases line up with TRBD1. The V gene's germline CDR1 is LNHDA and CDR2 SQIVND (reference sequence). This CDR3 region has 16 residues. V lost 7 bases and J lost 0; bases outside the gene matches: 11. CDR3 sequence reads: CASTPSRDSSNYGYTF. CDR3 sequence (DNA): TGTGCCAGTACCCCATCTAGGGACAGTTCTAACTATGGCTACACCTTC.

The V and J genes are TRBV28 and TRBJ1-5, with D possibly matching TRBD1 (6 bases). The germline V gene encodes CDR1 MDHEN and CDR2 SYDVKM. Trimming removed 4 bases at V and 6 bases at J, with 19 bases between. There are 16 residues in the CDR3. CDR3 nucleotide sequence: TGTGCCAGCAGTTCCCTTACGGGGGGCGGCGGTCAGCCCCAGCATTTT. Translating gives CASSSLTGGGGQPQHF.

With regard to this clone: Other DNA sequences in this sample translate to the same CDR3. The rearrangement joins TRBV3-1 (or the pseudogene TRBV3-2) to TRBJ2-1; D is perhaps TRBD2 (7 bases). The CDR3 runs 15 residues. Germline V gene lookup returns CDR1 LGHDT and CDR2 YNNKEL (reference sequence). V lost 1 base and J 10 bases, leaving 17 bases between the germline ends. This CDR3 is CASSQGKGGTGEQFF. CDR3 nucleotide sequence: TGTGCCAGCAGCCAAGGGAAGGGGGGGACCGGGGAGCAGTTCTTC.

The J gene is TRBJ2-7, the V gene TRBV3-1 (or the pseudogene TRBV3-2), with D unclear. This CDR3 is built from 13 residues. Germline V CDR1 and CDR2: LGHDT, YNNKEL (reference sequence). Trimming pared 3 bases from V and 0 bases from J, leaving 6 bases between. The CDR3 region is CASSHLSSYEQYF. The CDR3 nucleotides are TGTGCCAGCAGCCACCTAAGCTCCTACGAGCAGTACTTC.

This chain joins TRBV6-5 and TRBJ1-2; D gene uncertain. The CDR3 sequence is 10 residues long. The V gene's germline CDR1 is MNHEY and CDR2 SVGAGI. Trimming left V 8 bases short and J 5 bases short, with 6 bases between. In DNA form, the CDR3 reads TGTGCCAGCGAGTATTATGGCTACACCTTC. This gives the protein CASEYYGYTF.

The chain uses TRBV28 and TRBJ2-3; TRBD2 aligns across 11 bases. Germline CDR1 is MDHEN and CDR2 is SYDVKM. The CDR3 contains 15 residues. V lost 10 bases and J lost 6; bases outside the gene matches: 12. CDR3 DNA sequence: TGTGCCACCCTCAGGCCGACTAGCGGGGCGGATACGCAGTATTTT. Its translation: CATLRPTSGADTQYF.

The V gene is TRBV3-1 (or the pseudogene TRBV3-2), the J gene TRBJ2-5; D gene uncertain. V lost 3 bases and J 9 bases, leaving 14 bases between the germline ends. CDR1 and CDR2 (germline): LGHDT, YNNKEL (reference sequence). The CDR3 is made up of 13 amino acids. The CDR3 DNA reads TGTGCCAGCAGCCATTACCCATCGGAGCCCCAGTACTTC. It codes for CASSHYPSEPQYF.